A single sample gave rise to the 14 T cell receptor beta chains below, sequenced in a study of blood T cell repertoires in COVID-19. The data were produced by immunoSEQ multiplex PCR, yet TCRdb's version contains in-frame clones alone and is incomplete. The sample has fewer than 250,000 clones, about 88% seen once. The sample taken for sequencing was peripheral blood. These receptors came from a human donor in a cohort sampled during active COVID-19.

The sample holds one count of this clone. This chain links TRBV19 with TRBJ1-5; TRBD1 aligns across 9 bases. The ends lost 0 bases at V and 2 bases at J; junction bases unmatched: 2. The germline gives CDR1 LNHDA, CDR2 SQIVND (reference sequence). This CDR3 comprises 16 residues. The CDR3 nucleotides are TGTGCCAGTAGTATAGAGTGGACAGGGGGCAATCAGCCCCAGCATTTT. Translation gives CASSIEWTGGNQPQHF.

The V and J genes are TRBV18 and TRBJ1-4; no firm D call. Germline-derived CDR1 and CDR2 are KGHSH and LQKENI. The CDR3 has 13 residues. V was pared by 5 bases and J by 8 bases, with 12 bases between. The CDR3 DNA reads as TGTGCCAGCTCAATCGGGGATAGCGAAAAACTGTTTTTT. This sequence encodes CASSIGDSEKLFF.

The gene calls are TRBV7-8 and TRBJ2-3, with 11 bases matching TRBD1. From germline, CDR1 is SGHVS and CDR2 FQNEAQ. V dropped 1 base and J dropped 5; count of bases not matched to a gene: 5. The CDR3 is 16 amino acids. Written as DNA, the CDR3 is TGTGCCAGCAGCTTAGGGACAGGGGGCGCTGGAGATACGCAGTATTTT. Protein product: CASSLGTGGAGDTQYF.

The chain is built from TRBV4-3 and TRBJ2-5; a possible D gene is TRBD2 (6 bases). Germline V gene lookup returns CDR1 LGHNA and CDR2 YSLEER. V was shortened by 0 bases and J by 5 bases, with 13 bases between the two germline ends. The CDR3 contains 15 residues. CDR3 amino acids: CASSQDFTSSETQYF. DNA for the CDR3: TGCGCCAGCAGCCAAGATTTTACTAGCTCTGAGACCCAGTACTTC.

The gene calls are TRBV10-2 and TRBJ1-2, with 11 bases that match TRBD1. The V gene's germline CDR1 is WSHSY and CDR2 SAAADI. V trimming: 5 bases; J trimming: 2 bases; junction bases outside the gene matches: 7. This CDR3 spans 16 amino acids. Here the CDR3 reads CASSRGQGASNYGYTF. For the CDR3, the DNA is TGCGCCAGCAGTCGTGGACAGGGGGCGTCGAACTATGGCTACACCTTC.

This chain uses TRBV28 with TRBJ1-5, with 10 positions matching TRBD1. Germline trimming cut 5 bases from V and 6 bases from J; bases unmatched to any gene: 10. The CDR3 consists of 16 residues. CDR1 and CDR2 (germline): MDHEN, SYDVKM. Written as DNA, the CDR3 is TGTGCCAGCAGTGCTACCGGGACAGGGGCGGGTCAGCCCCAGCATTTT. This codes for CASSATGTGAGQPQHF.

This sequence joins TRBV18 and TRBJ2-2; no definite D call. CDR1 is KGHSH and CDR2 is LQKENI in the germline V gene. V was shortened by 3 bases and J by 5 bases, with 4 bases between the two germline ends. CDR3 length: 12 amino acids. CDR3 sequence (DNA): TGTGCCAGCTCACCTCGGACCGGGGAGCTGTTTTTT. The encoded protein is CASSPRTGELFF.

V usage is TRBV18 and J usage is TRBJ1-5, with TRBD1 identical over 10 bases. Germline loops: CDR1 KGHSH, CDR2 LQKENI. The CDR3 is 14 amino acids. V dropped 3 bases and J dropped 13; count of bases not matched to a gene: 9. The CDR3 region is CASSPGQGGIRQHF. Here the CDR3 DNA reads TGTGCCAGCTCACCCGGACAGGGGGGAATAAGGCAGCATTTT. Full variable domain (rest looked up from reference TRBV18 and TRBJ1-5): NAGVMQNPRHLVRRRGQEARLRCSPMKGHSHVYWYRQLPEEGLKFMVYLQKENIIDESGMPKERFSAEFPKEGPSILRIQQVVRGDSAAYFCASSPGQGGIRQHFGDGTRLSIL.

The rearrangement uses TRBV7-2 and TRBJ2-7, with TRBD2 matching 9 bases. This CDR3 has 14 residues. CDR1 is SGHTA, CDR2 FQGNSA, per germline. After removal of 4 bases from V and 3 bases from J, the junction contained 4 bases not matched to a gene. The CDR3 sequence: CASSSGLARYEQYF. The CDR3 DNA reads TGTGCCAGCAGCTCGGGACTAGCACGCTACGAGCAGTACTTC.

DNA for the CDR3: TGTGCCAGCAGCTTCTCAGAGGGGAGGCAAGAGACCCAGTACTTC. Amino acid sequence: CASSFSEGRQETQYF. V gene TRBV5-6 combines with J gene TRBJ2-5; possibly TRBD2 for D (6 bases). With 2 bases removed from V and 2 bases from J, the gap between germline ends came to 13 bases. The CDR3 spans 15 residues. Looked up from germline, CDR1 is SGHDT and CDR2 is YYEEEE.

The J gene is TRBJ1-2, the V gene TRBV10-2; 8 nucleotides agree with TRBD1. Trimming took 6 bases from V and 3 from J; bases not matched to a gene: 15. Germline V CDR1 and CDR2: WSHSY, SAAADI. The CDR3 runs 17 residues. The CDR3 DNA is TGCGCCAGCAGGGAGAGTTCCGACAGGGGCTTGTACTATGGCTACACCTTC. It specifies CASRESSDRGLYYGYTF.

The chain carries TRBV5-1 and TRBJ2-2; 7 bases fit TRBD1. With 4 bases clipped from V and 4 bases from J, the junction kept 7 bases outside the gene matches. This CDR3 has 15 residues. Germline V lookup: CDR1 SGHRS, CDR2 YFSETQ. DNA of the CDR3: TGCGCCAGCAGCCTGGGACAGTTAGCCACCGGGGAGCTGTTTTTT. The encoded protein is CASSLGQLATGELFF.

This clone has a single count. The genes are TRBV27 and TRBJ2-1; D is uncertain. Germline V gene sequence: CDR1 MNHEY, CDR2 SMNVEV (reference sequence). The CDR3 sequence is 13 residues long. The germline V and J ends were trimmed by 5 bases and 5 bases, with 10 bases remaining between them. The CDR3: CASSPTENNEQFF. The DNA for the CDR3 is TGTGCCAGCAGTCCGACTGAAAACAATGAGCAGTTCTTC.

The sample holds a few counts of this clone. J is TRBJ2-3 and V is TRBV7-2; D not resolved. V was clipped by 2 bases and J by 3 bases, with 6 bases between them. Per the germline V gene, CDR1 is SGHTA and CDR2 is FQGNSA. The CDR3 has 13 amino acids. For the CDR3, the DNA is TGTGCCAGCAGCTTATATGTTACAGATACGCAGTATTTT. It is translated as CASSLYVTDTQYF.